The 16 T cell receptor beta chains in this list originate from one sample, sequenced in a study of shared T cell receptors in the human thymus. Using immunoSEQ multiplex PCR, the repertoire was profiled, and TCRdb retains in-frame clones only, with some absent. This sample has more than 550,000 clones, with 70% to 90% found just once. The sample was also linked to a second study, of human thymus T cells.

The specimen sequenced was thymocytes. The origin of the receptors is a girl less than two years old with a congenital heart defect.

The chain joins TRBV9 to TRBJ1-6; D is unclear. V was cut by 0 bases and J by 7 bases, with 8 bases left in between. The CDR3 sequence is 14 residues long. Germline values: CDR1 SGDLS, CDR2 YYNGEE. The CDR3 nucleotides are TGTGCCAGCAGCGTAGGACGGGTCAATTCACCCCTCCACTTT. Translation gives CASSVGRVNSPLHF.

The V call is TRBV11-2, the J call TRBJ2-5, with TRBD1 matching 9 bases. V dropped 7 bases and J dropped 0; count of bases not matched to a gene: 12. Germline CDR1 and CDR2: SGHAT and FQNNGV. This CDR3 is 17 amino acids long. This CDR3 is CASTRSGQGRYQETQYF. DNA of the CDR3: TGTGCCAGCACCCGATCGGGACAGGGACGGTACCAAGAGACCCAGTACTTC.

The rearrangement joins TRBV4-1 to TRBJ1-2; 7 nucleotides agree with TRBD1. V was clipped by 0 bases and J by 3 bases; unmatched bases: 10. CDR3 length equals 17 residues. In germline, CDR1 is MGHRA, CDR2 YSYEKL. In nucleotides, the CDR3 is TGCGCCAGCAGCCAAGATGGGTATAGACAGGGTGACTATGGCTACACCTTC. Translation: CASSQDGYRQGDYGYTF.

This rearrangement joins TRBV2 to TRBJ1-1; D remains unclear. Germline-derived CDR1 and CDR2 are SNHLY and FYNNEI. CDR3 size: 18 residues. V lost 6 bases and J lost 0, with 23 bases in between. CDR3 nucleotide sequence: TGTGCCAGCAGGTTATGTAGCGTTGAAGGACTTTTGAACACTGAAGCTTTCTTT. Protein product: CASRLCSVEGLLNTEAFF.

The chain uses TRBV5-6 and TRBJ1-2; 7 bases map to TRBD1. CDR1 SGHDT and CDR2 YYEEEE come from the germline V gene. The CDR3 has 16 amino acids. V shed 4 bases and J 1 base; nucleotides not matched to a gene: 10. The CDR3 coding sequence is TGTGCCAGCAGCCCATACTGGGGACAGAGTAACTATGGCTACACCTTC. This translates into CASSPYWGQSNYGYTF.

This chain joins TRBV28 and TRBJ1-5, with 11 positions matching TRBD1. The V gene's germline CDR1 is MDHEN and CDR2 SYDVKM. This CDR3 spans 18 amino acids. The V gene end was trimmed by 4 bases and the J gene end by 4 bases; junction bases not matched to a gene: 12. CDR3 protein: CASSYQPGTGGLNQPQHF. In DNA form, the CDR3 reads TGTGCCAGCAGTTACCAACCCGGGACAGGGGGATTGAATCAGCCCCAGCATTTT.

The CDR3 reads CASRSRGQGNNQPQHF. The DNA for the CDR3 is TGTGCCAGCAGATCCCGCGGACAGGGGAACAATCAGCCCCAGCATTTT. The rearrangement uses TRBV6-6 and TRBJ1-5; 9 bases are a match to TRBD1. With V trimmed by 6 bases and J by 3 bases, 9 bases remained unmatched. This CDR3 has 16 amino acids. CDR1 and CDR2 from the germline V gene are MNHNY and SVGAGI (reference sequence).

The rearrangement joins TRBV4-1 to TRBJ1-2, with TRBD1 identical over 10 bases. CDR1 is MGHRA, CDR2 YSYEKL, per germline. This CDR3 is 18 amino acids long. J was trimmed by 4 bases and V by 0 bases; bases with no gene match: 11. Here the CDR3 DNA reads TGCGCCAGCAGCCAAGATCGTCGGGGACAGGGGCTTCTCTATGGCTACACCTTC. Translated: CASSQDRRGQGLLYGYTF.

The chain uses TRBV15 and TRBJ1-5; D remains ambiguous. The germline V and J ends were trimmed by 0 bases and 8 bases, with 20 bases remaining between them. Germline CDR1 and CDR2: LNHNV and YYDKDF (reference sequence). The CDR3 extends over 17 amino acids. CDR3 residues: CATSREGINGGFEPQHF. The CDR3 DNA follows: TGTGCCACCAGCAGAGAGGGGATAAACGGAGGGTTCGAGCCCCAGCATTTT.

The rearrangement uses TRBV29-1 and TRBJ2-1; D possibly corresponds to TRBD2 (6 bases). The CDR3 is 13 amino acids. The V and J ends lost 3 bases and 6 bases respectively, with 12 bases between them. Germline V gives CDR1 SQVTM, CDR2 ANQGSEA. As DNA, the CDR3 is TGCAGCGTTGATCGGGACTCTCGCAATGAGCAGTTCTTC. Residues: CSVDRDSRNEQFF.

The CDR3: CASSVVGGGSNYGYTF. The DNA for the CDR3 is TGTGCCAGCAGCGTAGTGGGGGGGGGTTCCAACTATGGCTACACCTTC. The chain uses TRBV9 and TRBJ1-2, with D maybe TRBD1 (5 bases). This CDR3 has 16 residues. Germline CDR1 reads SGDLS; CDR2 reads YYNGEE. V was clipped by 0 bases and J by 2 bases, with 14 bases between them.

This chain uses TRBV4-1 with TRBJ1-5; unclear D gene. V lost 4 bases and J lost 0, with 13 bases in between. This CDR3 has 16 residues. Germline CDR1 MGHRA, CDR2 YSYEKL. The CDR3 DNA reads TGCGCCAGCAGCCCGCGCGCATTCGTTAGCAATCAGCCCCAGCATTTT. This encodes CASSPRAFVSNQPQHF.

The V call is TRBV6-5, the J call TRBJ2-7, with D possibly being TRBD1 (6 bases). The CDR3 loop spans 13 amino acids. The V end was cut by 2 bases, the J end by 7 bases, with 12 bases between. CDR1 and CDR2 from the germline V gene are MNHEY and SVGAGI. CDR3 nucleotide sequence: TGTGCCAGCAGTTACGGCAGGGGATGGGAGCAGTACTTC. It specifies CASSYGRGWEQYF.

The rearrangement links TRBV28 to TRBJ1-2, with 10 bases that match TRBD1. CDR1 is MDHEN and CDR2 is SYDVKM in the germline V gene. V lost 5 bases to trimming and J lost 8 bases; unmatched junction nucleotides: 8. There are 14 residues in the CDR3. The chain's CDR3 is CASSPTGGASGYTF. Written as DNA, the CDR3 is TGTGCCAGCAGTCCGACAGGGGGCGCCTCCGGCTACACCTTC.

This chain uses TRBV6-1 with TRBJ1-1; D uncertain. Germline CDR1 is MNHNS and CDR2 is SASEGT. Trimming shortened V by 3 bases and J by 5 bases, and 19 bases separated the two germline ends. The CDR3 sequence is 16 residues long. CDR3: CASSEESAHDRTEAFF. The CDR3 coding sequence is TGTGCCAGCAGTGAGGAATCAGCGCACGATCGAACTGAAGCTTTCTTT.

J is TRBJ1-2 and V is TRBV6-1, with 8 bases lining up with TRBD1. The junction had 7 bases not matched to a gene; V was cut back by 6 bases and J by 4 bases. The CDR3 spans 14 residues. Germline CDR1 is MNHNS and CDR2 is SASEGT. As DNA, the CDR3 is TGTGCCAGCAGCCTCCGACAGGGGATCTATGGCTACACCTTC. This codes for CASSLRQGIYGYTF.